Each of the 5 T cell receptor beta chains below was sequenced from the same sample in a study of T cell changes during pregnancy in multiple sclerosis (dated by TCRdb to between 2018 and 2021). The library was built by means of the immunoSEQ multiplex PCR assay. This is the immuneACCESS table as TCRdb keeps it, with only in-frame sequences that have V and J called. A part of the clones is gone; compared with another copy, unresolved V genes explain less than half, and the rest is unexplained. The sample data list 55,000 to 75,000 clones, and over 85% of these were observed just once. The top ten clonotypes cover 3.2% of the sample. Specimen: CD8+ T cells from peripheral blood mononuclear cells, collected in the second trimester of pregnancy. The receptor source for this set is a female donor with multiple sclerosis, enrolled in a pregnancy study.

This chain uses TRBV19 with TRBJ2-1, with 7 nucleotides matching TRBD2. Germline-derived CDR1 and CDR2 are LNHDA and SQIVND (reference sequence). This CDR3 has 13 residues. V lost 5 bases, J lost 7 bases, and 5 bases stayed unmatched. The CDR3 DNA follows: TGTGCCAGTAGTCACGGACTAGATAATGAGCAGTTCTTC. Translating it yields CASSHGLDNEQFF.

V and J are TRBV11-2 and TRBJ2-7; 12 bases are a match to TRBD1. V dropped 7 bases and J dropped 6; count of bases not matched to a gene: 10. Germline V CDR1 and CDR2: SGHAT, FQNNGV. The CDR3 sequence is 15 residues long. Here the CDR3 reads CASNLWGTGGAEQYF. CDR3 DNA sequence: TGTGCCAGCAATCTGTGGGGGACAGGGGGCGCCGAGCAGTACTTC.

The J gene is TRBJ2-2, the V gene TRBV6-4; 7 bases match TRBD2. CDR3 size: 14 residues. Germline CDR1 MRHNA, CDR2 SNTAGT. The J segment lost 6 bases and the V segment lost 4 bases, leaving 5 bases of the junction unmatched. The CDR3 here is CASSAREESGELFF. CDR3 DNA: TGTGCCAGCAGTGCACGGGAGGAGTCCGGGGAGCTGTTTTTT.

The rearrangement uses TRBV19 and TRBJ1-2; no definite D call. Between the trimmed V and J ends, which lost 5 bases and 6 bases, there was a span of 22 bases. The CDR3 is 16 residues long. Germline loops: CDR1 LNHDA, CDR2 SQIVND (reference sequence). The CDR3 DNA reads as TGTGCCAGTAGTTCCCCGGGAGGACCGAATTTAAATGGCTACACCTTC. Translated: CASSSPGGPNLNGYTF. Full variable domain (remainder filled in from reference TRBV19 and TRBJ1-2): DGGITQSPKYLFRKEGQNVTLSCEQNLNHDAMYWYRQDPGQGLRLIYYSQIVNDFQKGDIAEGYSVSREKKESFPLTVTSAQKNPTAFYLCASSSPGGPNLNGYTFGSGTRLTVV.

The chain carries TRBV29-1 and TRBJ1-2; 11 bases agree with TRBD1. The germline CDR1 and CDR2 sequences are SQVTM and ANQGSEA. The CDR3 length is 11 residues. With V trimmed by 7 bases and J by 8 bases, 3 bases remained unmatched. The DNA of the CDR3 is TGCAGCGAGCGGACAGGGGGCGGCTACACCTTC. This encodes CSERTGGGYTF.